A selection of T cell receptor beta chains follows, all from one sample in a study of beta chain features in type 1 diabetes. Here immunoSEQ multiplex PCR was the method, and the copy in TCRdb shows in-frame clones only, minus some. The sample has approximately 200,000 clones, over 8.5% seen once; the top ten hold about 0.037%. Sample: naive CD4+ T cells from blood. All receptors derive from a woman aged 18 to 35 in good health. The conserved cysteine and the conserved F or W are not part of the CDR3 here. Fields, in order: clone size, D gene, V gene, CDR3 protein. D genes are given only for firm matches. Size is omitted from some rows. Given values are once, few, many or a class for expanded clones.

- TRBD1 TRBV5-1 ASSLDRGPNEKLF
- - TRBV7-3 ASSSATGFYGYT
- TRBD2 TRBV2 ASSMLAGGNEQF
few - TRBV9 ASSSRGTRTFTDTQY
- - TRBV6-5 ASSYNQGFTDTQY
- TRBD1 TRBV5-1 ASSSKPGTGTADTQY
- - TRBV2 ASRYRDLNTGELF
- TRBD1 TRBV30 AWSPRDREGTEAF
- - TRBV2 ASSEVRGEGYT
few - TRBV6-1 ASSEAGGVTEAF
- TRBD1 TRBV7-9 ASSSDRGSYEQY
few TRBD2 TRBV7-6 ASGLGRRASDTQY
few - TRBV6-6 ASSQPRLGGTDTQY
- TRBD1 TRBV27 ASSLLGGGSYEQY
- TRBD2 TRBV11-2 ASSLTQGGQEQF
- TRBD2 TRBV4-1 ASSQGTSLFEQF
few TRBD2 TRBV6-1 ASSPLGTSVDEQF
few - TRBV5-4 ASSLGGTPTGELF
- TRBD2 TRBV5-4 ASSKPTSRESEQF
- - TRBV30 AWSVSRTALYGYT
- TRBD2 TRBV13 ASSPASGGVRLSKF
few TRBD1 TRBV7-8 ASSFDRAAYNSPLH
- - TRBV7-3 ASSLSGSGTEAF
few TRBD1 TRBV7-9 ATGFQGAFESYGYT
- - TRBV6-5 ASSYSADSNEKLF